This T cell receptor (beta chain) was identified in a study of spatial heterogeneity in lung cancer. Findings and caveats of the study: One measure, the expanded intratumoral alpha and beta TCR count, tracked tumor mutation counts.

TCRdb processed the 5' RACE reads anew with MiXCR; each CDR3 protein has one entry. The repertoire has 8,500 to 10,000 distinct CDR3 sequences, about 3% of them found once; the top ten carry roughly an eighth. By proportion, this clonotype is medium-sized (0.01 to 0.1%). What it binds is unknown. Time point meaning: sample taken at primary tumor resection. Trimming cost V 5 bases and J 4 bases, with 17 bases left between them. The CDR3 runs to 15 residues. Germline V gene lookup returns CDR1 LGHNA and CDR2 YSLEER. The chain links TRBV4-3 to TRBJ1-2; a possible D gene is TRBD1 (6 bases). The source of this sequence is a male donor with early-stage non-small cell lung cancer. Sequenced here: lung tumor tissue, sampled at surgery. In nucleotides, the CDR3 is TGCGCCAGCAGCGCCACAGGGCGTGTTGGCTATGGCTACACCTTC. It specifies CASSATGRVGYGYTF.